This T cell receptor beta chain was recorded in a study of T-cell memory formation after mild COVID-19. The CDR3 has 12 residues. The germline gives CDR1 SEHNR, CDR2 FQNEAQ (reference sequence). V was shortened by 5 bases and J by 4 bases, with 7 bases between the two germline ends. TCRdb re-called the 5' RACE reads through MiXCR, storing one row per CDR3 protein. The sample holds 150,000 to 200,000 distinct CDR3 sequences, approximately 10% seen once. Overall study findings and caveats: Mostly located in CM and EM were contracting CD4+ clones, with contracting CD8+ clones located in EMRA. Whereas later expanders leaned CD4+, clones contracting day 15 to 85 showed a balanced CD4/CD8 makeup.

For this clonotype: Its specificity is unknown.

The chain combines TRBV7-9 with TRBJ2-3; D is undetermined. The sample was PBMCs or a T cell subset sorted from them (not recorded which). The receptor was isolated from a man aged 18 to 29 who had mild COVID-19 (a few samples of this study predate the infection). Cell type and time point are not known. CDR3 sequence (DNA): TGTGCCAGCAGCCAACAACCAGATACGCAGTATTTT. Its translation is CASSQQPDTQYF.